Listed below are T cell receptor beta chains from one sample, sequenced in a study of CD8+CD57+ T cells in acquired aplastic anemia. One entry per CDR3 protein results from TCRdb running MiXCR on the reads. Of about 110,000 distinct CDR3 sequences in the sample, around 49% were seen once. The sample taken for sequencing was sorted CD4+, CD8+, or CD8+CD57+ T cells (not recorded which) from PBMCs. These receptor sequences come from a human donor in good health, serving as a control. CDR3s include the opening cysteine and the closing phenylalanine or tryptophan. A D gene is named only where the DNA matches it firmly. Some rows have no size entry. The others give once, few or many, or a class for an expanded clone.

j_gene,abundance,d_gene,v_gene,CDR3aa,CDR3nt
TRBJ1-5,few,NA,TRBV7-9,CASSEKGNQPQHF,TGTGCCAGCAGTGAAAAGGGGAATCAGCCCCAGCATTTT
TRBJ2-5,NA,NA,TRBV7-9,CASSLENRQETQYF,TGTGCCAGCAGCTTAGAAAACCGGCAAGAGACCCAGTACTTC
TRBJ1-5,many,TRBD1,TRBV5-5,CASSPGQGVIQPQHF,TGTGCCAGCAGTCCGGGACAGGGGGTCATTCAGCCCCAGCATTTT
TRBJ2-2,NA,NA,TRBV27,CASSLRRQNTGELFF,TGTGCCAGCAGTTTGAGAAGACAGAACACCGGGGAGCTGTTTTTT
TRBJ2-5,once,TRBD2,TRBV5-4,CVSPGGQEETQYF,TGTGTCAGCCCGGGGGGGCAGGAAGAGACCCAGTACTTC
TRBJ2-3,many,NA,TRBV7-6,CASSLARDTQYF,TGTGCCAGCAGCTTAGCGCGAGATACGCAGTATTTT
TRBJ2-7,NA,NA,TRBV10-3,CAISVGGLGSSYEQYF,TGTGCCATCAGTGTAGGAGGGCTTGGGAGCTCCTACGAGCAGTACTTC
TRBJ1-2,NA,NA,TRBV19,CASSIFAGARGGYTF,TGTGCCAGTAGTATCTTTGCAGGGGCGCGCGGTGGCTACACCTTC
TRBJ1-1,once,NA,TRBV5-1,CASSLGPLGNTEAFF,TGCGCCAGCAGCTTAGGCCCACTGGGGAACACTGAAGCTTTCTTT
TRBJ1-3,NA,TRBD1,TRBV15,CATSIWTGGNTIYF,TGTGCCACCAGCATCTGGACAGGGGGAAACACCATATATTTT
TRBJ2-1,NA,TRBD1,TRBV12-3/TRBV12-4,CASRPTTGGFSYNEQFF,TGTGCCAGCAGACCCACTACAGGGGGCTTCTCCTACAATGAGCAGTTCTTC
TRBJ1-2,once,NA,TRBV5-1,CASSLKGANYGYTF,TGCGCCAGCAGCTTAAAGGGGGCTAACTATGGCTACACCTTC
TRBJ2-5,NA,NA,TRBV7-9,CASNIRGGGETQYF,TGTGCCAGCAACATCCGTGGAGGGGGGGAGACCCAGTACTTC
TRBJ1-4,many,NA,TRBV6-5,CASSYSLVNEKLFF,TGTGCCAGCAGTTACTCGTTAGTTAATGAAAAACTGTTTTTT
TRBJ2-1,NA,NA,TRBV19,CASSALLAGDEQFF,TGTGCCAGCAGCGCCTTACTAGCCGGAGATGAGCAGTTCTTC
TRBJ1-1,many,NA,TRBV9,CASSVVSRNTEAFF,TGTGCCAGCAGCGTAGTATCCAGGAACACTGAAGCTTTCTTT
TRBJ1-2,many,TRBD1,TRBV4-3,CASSPLRTGGSSNYGYTF,TGCGCCAGCAGCCCGCTCCGGACAGGGGGCTCTTCTAACTATGGCTACACCTTC
TRBJ2-6,NA,NA,TRBV25-1,CASSGGTGANVLTF,TGTGCCAGCAGTGGCGGGACTGGGGCCAACGTCCTGACTTTC
TRBJ1-1,NA,TRBD1,TRBV9,CASSKDPAGGEAFF,TGTGCCAGCAGCAAGGACCCCGCAGGGGGTGAAGCTTTCTTT
TRBJ2-2,many,NA,TRBV12-3/TRBV12-4,CAIMEGTGELFF,TGTGCCATCATGGAGGGCACCGGGGAGCTGTTTTTT